This passage covers 12 T cell receptor beta chains from one sample sequenced in a study of human T cells and chemical hapten exposure. Time point in this sample: pre-sensitization, week 0. Treatment indicated: therapeutic diphenylcyclopropenone sensitization with weekly scalp DPC. TCRdb processed the RACE reads anew with MiXCR; each CDR3 protein has one entry. The repertoire holds about 250,000 distinct CDR3 sequences, with 7.5% to 9% as singletons. The sequencing here drew on whole blood, taken in connection with sensitization to the hapten diphenylcyclopropenone (DPC). These receptors were obtained from a man between 18 and 35 years old with alopecia areata. Some clones in this sample may be carry-over from other donors' samples.

In its sample, this clonotype was seen a few times. The chain is built from TRBV6-4 and TRBJ2-5, with a possible D match to TRBD1 (7 bases). Germline values: CDR1 MRHNA, CDR2 SNTAGT. The CDR3 extends over 15 amino acids. Trimming stripped 8 bases from V and 4 bases from J, with 20 bases between. The CDR3 nucleotides read TGTGCCAGCGCTCGGGAGACAGGGATGGGAGAGACCCAGTACTTC. Translation gives CASARETGMGETQYF.

Many counts were recorded for this clonotype. The V call is TRBV7-6, the J call TRBJ2-5, with D unclear. Trimming cost V 5 bases and J 1 base, with 5 bases left between them. This CDR3 has 12 residues. Germline CDR1 SGHVS, CDR2 FNYEAQ. The CDR3 loop is CASSMIQETQYF. The CDR3 bases are TGTGCCAGCAGCATGATCCAAGAGACCCAGTACTTC.

In its sample, this clonotype was seen many times. The V and J genes are TRBV6-6 and TRBJ1-1; unclear D gene. Germline CDR1 and CDR2: MNHNY and SVGAGI (reference sequence). This CDR3 region has 13 residues. V lost 10 bases and J lost 1, with 13 bases in between. The DNA for the CDR3 is TGTGCCATCTCGACGGCGGGGAACACTGAAGCTTTCTTT. Residues: CAISTAGNTEAFF.

The J gene is TRBJ2-7, the V gene TRBV5-1, with TRBD1 identical over 11 bases. J lost 5 bases, V lost 4 bases, and 5 bases had no gene match. The CDR3 runs 14 residues. The germline CDR1 and CDR2 sequences are SGHRS and YFSETQ. The CDR3 DNA sequence: TGCGCCAGCAGCCCACGGACAGGGGGCCACGAGCAGTACTTC. It translates to CASSPRTGGHEQYF.

The count of this clonotype is one. V and J are TRBV6-2 or TRBV6-3 and TRBJ2-2; D not resolved. CDR3 length: 16 amino acids. Trimming removed 0 bases at V and 5 bases at J, with 13 bases between. The germline gives CDR1 MNHEY, CDR2 SVGEGT. The CDR3 sequence: CASSYSRSLGTGELFF. In DNA form, the CDR3 reads TGTGCCAGCAGTTACTCGAGATCTCTGGGTACCGGGGAGCTGTTTTTT.

This clonotype was detected a few times. V usage is TRBV7-2 and J usage is TRBJ1-1; a possible D gene is TRBD1 (5 bases). The CDR3 totals 15 residues. The V end was cut by 3 bases, the J end by 11 bases, with 22 bases between. Per the germline V gene, CDR1 is SGHTA and CDR2 is FQGNSA. The CDR3 nucleotides are TGTGCCAGCAGCTTTTGGCTCCTTTTGGGGGGAAGGGCTTTCTTT. The encoded protein is CASSFWLLLGGRAFF. Combining the CDR3 with reference TRBV7-2 and TRBJ1-1 gives the whole variable domain GAGVSQSPSNKVTEKGKDVELRCDPISGHTALYWYRQSLGQGLEFLIYFQGNSAPDKSGLPSDRFSAERTGGSVSTLTIQRTQQEDSAVYLCASSFWLLLGGRAFFGQGTRLTVV.

This clonotype was counted a few times. The V gene is TRBV7-2, the J gene TRBJ1-4; D is undetermined. Per germline, CDR1 SGHTA and CDR2 FQGNSA. This CDR3 has 16 amino acids. Deletions cut 0 bases from V and 3 bases from J, with 11 bases between. CDR3 nucleotide sequence: TGTGCCAGCAGCTTAGCGGGGTTCCTTCCTAATGAAAAACTGTTTTTT. This translates into CASSLAGFLPNEKLFF.

This clonotype was picked up a small number of times. V is TRBV12-3 or TRBV12-4 and J is TRBJ1-6, with unresolved D. V was shortened by 6 bases and J by 9 bases, with 12 bases between the two germline ends. The length of the CDR3 is 13 residues. The chain's CDR3 is CASSRPMGSPLHF. CDR3 coding DNA: TGTGCCAGCAGCCGCCCCATGGGTTCACCCCTCCACTTT.

V is TRBV4-1 and J is TRBJ1-5, with D uncertain. Looked up from germline, CDR1 is MGHRA and CDR2 is YSYEKL. CDR3 size: 13 residues. V lost 8 bases and J 4 bases, leaving 12 bases between the germline ends. CDR3 DNA: TGCGCCAGCTCGTGGCAGGTTAATCAGCCCCAGCATTTT. Its translation is CASSWQVNQPQHF.

This clonotype was picked up a small number of times. V and J are TRBV10-3 and TRBJ1-5, with D perhaps TRBD1 (5 bases). The V gene lost 0 bases and the J gene lost 1 base, with 13 bases spanning the gap. This CDR3 has 17 residues. CDR1 is ENHRY and CDR2 is SYGVKD in the germline V gene. CDR3 coding DNA: TGTGCCATCAGTGAGTCGGGGGTTCGCGGCAGCAATCAGCCCCAGCATTTT. It translates to CAISESGVRGSNQPQHF.

This chain joins TRBV18 and TRBJ2-3; D gene ambiguous. The CDR3 sequence is 14 residues long. Germline V gives CDR1 KGHSH, CDR2 LQKENI. Trimming stripped 2 bases from V and 0 bases from J, with 6 bases between. The CDR3 protein is CASSPALSTDTQYF. CDR3 coding DNA: TGTGCCAGCTCACCAGCCCTTAGCACAGATACGCAGTATTTT.

V and J are TRBV20-1 and TRBJ2-1, with 8 bases fitting TRBD1. The CDR3 contains 15 residues. In germline, CDR1 is DFQATT, CDR2 SNEGSKA (reference sequence). V lost 0 bases, J lost 5 bases, and 6 bases stayed unmatched. The CDR3 here is CSARDRYRGDNEQFF. In nucleotides, the CDR3 is TGCAGTGCTAGAGATCGGTACAGGGGGGACAATGAGCAGTTCTTC.